Listed below are T cell receptor beta chains from one sample, sequenced in a study of blood T cell repertoires in COVID-19. Sequencing was performed with immunoSEQ multiplex PCR; in TCRdb, only in-frame clones are kept and a portion is missing. In the table there are about 70,000 clones, 65% to 80% of which are singletons. Sequencing used peripheral blood. The receptors were gathered from an elderly woman with active or convalescent COVID-19. CDR3s leave out the opening cysteine and the closing phenylalanine or tryptophan. A D gene is named only where the DNA matches it firmly.

v_call d_call cdr3_aa
TRBV4-3 TRBD2 ASSRGQTSGVNTGELF
TRBV7-9 - ASSSIIRGAETQY
TRBV10-2 TRBD2 ATKTSGDNEQF
TRBV30 - AWSDSDYGYT
TRBV12-3/TRBV12-4 TRBD1 ASTPGGNTEAF
TRBV7-2 TRBD2 ASSIIAGENTGELF
TRBV6-6 TRBD1 ASSSTGTEETQY
TRBV4-3 - ASSQDNRAGNTIY
TRBV7-9 TRBD1 ASSPRQGSGNTIY
TRBV7-8 - ASSLRDITYGYT
TRBV29-1 TRBD2 SFRSGGLDTQY
TRBV10-1 TRBD1 ASSEPPTGFMNTEAF
TRBV28 - ASSLGGGPQETQY
TRBV29-1 TRBD1 SVGGQKNTEAF
TRBV25-1 TRBD1 ASSRTGGGLHGYT
TRBV27 TRBD2 ASKSAKIGRVRETQY
TRBV7-2 - ASSLGVAPDTQY
TRBV7-6 - ASSPGGEKLF
TRBV25-1 TRBD1 ASSEGQESSYEQY
TRBV6-6 TRBD2 ASSPEGTRLYEQY
TRBV7-2 TRBD1 ASRVQGARSPLH
TRBV4-3 - ASSLRGDTQY
TRBV29-1 - SAADAAYEQY
TRBV5-4 - ASSHTGEDEQY
TRBV28 - ASSLMAGVEETQY
TRBV10-3 TRBD1 AIRAGGEAGNTIY
TRBV5-5 TRBD2 ASSHQILAGGETQY
TRBV9 TRBD2 ASSVGGLAGGLAYEQY
TRBV7-9 - ASSTGDGFNEQF
TRBV7-2 - ASSLDLLRGGVNTEAF
TRBV7-6 - ASSSTGLSGNTIY
TRBV30 TRBD1 AGRTGGNTEAF
TRBV9 - ASSREVDSYGYT
TRBV5-4 - ASSLQGSNQPQH
TRBV30 TRBD1 AWSTGVDYGYT
TRBV21-1 - ASSKDRAKNIQY
TRBV7-9 - ASSLDHRETQY
TRBV4-1 - ASSQARNYGYT
TRBV5-1 TRBD2 ASSLAGPAGGSTDTQY
TRBV7-2 - ASRLSGGSYNSPLH
TRBV18 - ASSRGTENNEQF
TRBV6-2/TRBV6-3 - ASSYSISVHHT
TRBV4-3 TRBD1 ASSQASMDRGYEQY